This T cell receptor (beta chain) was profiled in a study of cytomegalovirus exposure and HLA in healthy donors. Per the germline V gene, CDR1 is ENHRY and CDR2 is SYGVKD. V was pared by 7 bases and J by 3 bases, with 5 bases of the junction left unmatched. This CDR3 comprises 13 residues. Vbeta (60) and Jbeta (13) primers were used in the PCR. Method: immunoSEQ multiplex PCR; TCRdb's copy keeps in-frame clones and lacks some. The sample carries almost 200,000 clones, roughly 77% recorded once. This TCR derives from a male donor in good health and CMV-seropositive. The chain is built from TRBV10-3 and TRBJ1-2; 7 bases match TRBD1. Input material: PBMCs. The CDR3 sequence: CAITGDRDYGYTF. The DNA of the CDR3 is TGTGCCATCACTGGAGACAGGGACTATGGCTACACCTTC.